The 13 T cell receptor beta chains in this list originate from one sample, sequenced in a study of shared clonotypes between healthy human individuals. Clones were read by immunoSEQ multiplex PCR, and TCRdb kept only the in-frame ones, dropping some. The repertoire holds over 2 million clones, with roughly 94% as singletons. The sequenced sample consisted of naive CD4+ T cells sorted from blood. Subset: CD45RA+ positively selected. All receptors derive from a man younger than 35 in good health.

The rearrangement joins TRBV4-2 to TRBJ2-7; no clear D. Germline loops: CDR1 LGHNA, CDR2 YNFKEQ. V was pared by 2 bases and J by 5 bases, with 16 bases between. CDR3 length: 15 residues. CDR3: CASSQKDGRLDEQYF. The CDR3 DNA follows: TGTGCCAGCAGCCAAAAGGACGGCCGCTTGGACGAGCAGTACTTC.

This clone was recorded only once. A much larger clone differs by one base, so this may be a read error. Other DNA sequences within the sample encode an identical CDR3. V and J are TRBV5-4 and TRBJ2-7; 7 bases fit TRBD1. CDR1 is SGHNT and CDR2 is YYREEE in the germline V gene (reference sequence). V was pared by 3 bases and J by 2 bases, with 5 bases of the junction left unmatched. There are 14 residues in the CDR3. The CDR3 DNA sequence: TGTGCCAGCAGCTCCGGGACAGTCACCTACGAGCAGTACTTC. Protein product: CASSSGTVTYEQYF.

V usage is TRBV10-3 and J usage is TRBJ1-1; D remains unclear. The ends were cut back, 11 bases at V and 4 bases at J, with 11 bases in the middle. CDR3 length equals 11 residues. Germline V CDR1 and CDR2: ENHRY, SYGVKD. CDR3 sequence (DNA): TGTGCCGCCTGGACCGGCACTGAAGCTTTCTTT. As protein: CAAWTGTEAFF.

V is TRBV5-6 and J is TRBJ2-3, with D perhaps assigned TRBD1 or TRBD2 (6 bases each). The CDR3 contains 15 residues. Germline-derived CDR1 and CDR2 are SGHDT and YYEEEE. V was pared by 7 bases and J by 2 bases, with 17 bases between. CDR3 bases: TGTGCCAGCCACCGGGGGACATTTGACACAGATACGCAGTATTTT. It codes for CASHRGTFDTDTQYF.

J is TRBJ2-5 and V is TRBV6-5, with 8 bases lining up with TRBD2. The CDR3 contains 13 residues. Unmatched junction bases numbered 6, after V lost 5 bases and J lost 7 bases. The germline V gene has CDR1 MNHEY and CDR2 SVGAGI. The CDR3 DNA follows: TGTGCCAGCAGTCCCAGCGGGAGTGGGACCCAGTACTTC. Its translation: CASSPSGSGTQYF.

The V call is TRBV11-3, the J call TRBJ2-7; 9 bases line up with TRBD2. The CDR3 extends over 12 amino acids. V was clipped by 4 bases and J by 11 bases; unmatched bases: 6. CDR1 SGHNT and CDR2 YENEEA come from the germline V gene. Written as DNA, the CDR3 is TGTGCCAGCAGCTCACGCGGGGGGGCCGAGTACTTC. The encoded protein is CASSSRGGAEYF.

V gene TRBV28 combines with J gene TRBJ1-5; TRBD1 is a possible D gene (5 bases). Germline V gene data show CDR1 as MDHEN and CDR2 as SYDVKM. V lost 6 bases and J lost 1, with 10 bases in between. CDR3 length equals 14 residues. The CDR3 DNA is TGTGCCAGCAGGGGGACTGAGAGCAATCAGCCCCAGCATTTT. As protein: CASRGTESNQPQHF.

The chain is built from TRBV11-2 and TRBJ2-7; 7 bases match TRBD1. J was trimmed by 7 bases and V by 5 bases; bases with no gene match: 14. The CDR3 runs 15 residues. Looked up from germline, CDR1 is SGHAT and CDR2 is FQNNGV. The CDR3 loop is CASSAQSGTVEEQYF. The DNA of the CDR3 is TGTGCCAGCAGCGCTCAATCTGGGACAGTGGAAGAGCAGTACTTC.

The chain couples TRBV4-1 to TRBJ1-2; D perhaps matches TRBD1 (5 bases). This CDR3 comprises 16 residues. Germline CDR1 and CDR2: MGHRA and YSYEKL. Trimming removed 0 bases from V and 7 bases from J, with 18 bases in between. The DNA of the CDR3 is TGCGCCAGCAGCCAAGATCGGGACGGACCCGCTGGTGGCTACACCTTC. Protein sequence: CASSQDRDGPAGGYTF.

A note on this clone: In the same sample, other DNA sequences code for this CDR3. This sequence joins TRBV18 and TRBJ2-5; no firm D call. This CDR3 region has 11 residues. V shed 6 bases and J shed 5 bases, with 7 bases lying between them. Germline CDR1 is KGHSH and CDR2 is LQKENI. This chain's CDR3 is CASSNGETQYF. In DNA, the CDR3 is TGTGCCAGCTCCAACGGGGAGACCCAGTACTTC.

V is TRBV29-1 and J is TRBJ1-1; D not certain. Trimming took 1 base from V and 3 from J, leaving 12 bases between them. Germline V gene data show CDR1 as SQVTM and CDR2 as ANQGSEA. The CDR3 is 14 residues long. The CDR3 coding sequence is TGCAGCGTTGAAGTCTCGCCGGCGGACACTGAAGCTTTCTTT. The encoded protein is CSVEVSPADTEAFF.

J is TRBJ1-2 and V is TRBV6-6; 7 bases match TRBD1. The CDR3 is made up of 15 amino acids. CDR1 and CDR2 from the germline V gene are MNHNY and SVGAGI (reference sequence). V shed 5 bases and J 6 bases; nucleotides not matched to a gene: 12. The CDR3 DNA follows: TGTGCCAGCAGTCAACGACAGGGCAGGAATGATGGCTACACCTTC. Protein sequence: CASSQRQGRNDGYTF.

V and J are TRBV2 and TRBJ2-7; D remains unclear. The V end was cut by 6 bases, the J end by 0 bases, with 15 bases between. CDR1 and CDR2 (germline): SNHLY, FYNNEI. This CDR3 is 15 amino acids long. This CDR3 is CASSALRGPSYEQYF. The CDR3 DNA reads TGTGCCAGCAGCGCCCTCCGTGGGCCCTCCTACGAGCAGTACTTC. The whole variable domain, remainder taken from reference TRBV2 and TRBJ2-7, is EPEVTQTPSHQVTQMGQEVILRCVPISNHLYFYWYRQILGQKVEFLVSFYNNEISEKSEIFDDQFSVERPDGSNFTLKIRSTKLEDSAMYFCASSALRGPSYEQYFGPGTRLTVT.